This TCR beta chain originates from a study of blood T cells in healthy people across ages. The study, taken as a whole, reports: Long-lived donors carried more naive CD4+ cells and greater diversity than aged donors.

Through a sample-barcoded 5' primer and a J-beta primer mix, a second PCR was run for about 7 to 12 cycles. MiXCR was run by TCRdb on the 5' RACE reads, yielding one entry per CDR3 protein. Of over 1,300,000 distinct CDR3 sequences detected, approximately 59% appear once; the ten largest clones hold 5.5% to 8%. In the case of this clonotype: As yet, its antigen is unknown.

Germline values: CDR1 MNHNY, CDR2 SVGAGI (reference sequence). The CDR3 sequence is 16 residues long. V shed 0 bases and J shed 1 base, with 12 bases lying between them. The rearrangement uses TRBV6-6 and TRBJ2-5; D remains ambiguous. The sample taken for sequencing was blood. This receptor was identified in a man younger than 35 in good health. In DNA, the CDR3 is TGTGCCAGCAGTTACTCGATGCAGACGCCCCAAGAGACCCAGTACTTC. This codes for CASSYSMQTPQETQYF.